This is a list of T cell receptor beta chains from one sample in a study of blood T cell repertoires in COVID-19. The table came from immunoSEQ multiplex PCR; TCRdb's copy has only in-frame clones and leaves some out. Among fewer than 250,000 clones listed, over 70% were seen once. The specimen was PBMCs or T cells enriched from blood (not recorded which). The receptor set was obtained from a woman between 25 and 40 years old who had been exposed to COVID-19. Both conserved end residues are part of each CDR3. A D gene is named only where the DNA matches it firmly. The listing skips clone size in some rows; elsewhere it reads once, few, many or a size class.

CASSSIPGLAVDEQFF,TGTGCCAGTAGTTCTATCCCGGGACTAGCTGTTGATGAGCAGTTCTTC,NA,TRBJ2-1,TRBD2,TRBV19
CASSGPDRLMSEAFF,TGTGCCAGCTCCGGACCGGACAGGTTGATGAGTGAAGCTTTCTTT,NA,TRBJ1-1,TRBD1,TRBV18
CASSVAGQLVEQYF,TGTGCCAGCAGTGTAGCGGGACAGCTTGTTGAGCAGTACTTC,NA,TRBJ2-7,NA,TRBV6-1
CASSLTDRGQNEQFF,TGTGCCAGCAGCTTAACGGACAGGGGGCAGAATGAGCAGTTCTTC,NA,TRBJ2-1,TRBD1,TRBV7-3
CASSPPTRDQETQYF,TGTGCCAGCTCACCACCGACGAGGGACCAAGAGACCCAGTACTTC,NA,TRBJ2-5,NA,TRBV18
CSVQGNTEAFF,TGCAGCGTGCAGGGGAACACTGAAGCTTTCTTT,NA,TRBJ1-1,NA,TRBV29-1
CASSLVSSGDGGELFF,TGTGCCAGCAGCTTAGTATCTAGCGGTGACGGCGGGGAGCTGTTTTTT,few,TRBJ2-2,TRBD2,TRBV7-3
CASSARDSGANVLTF,TGTGCCAGCAGCGCTCGGGACTCTGGGGCCAACGTCCTGACTTTC,NA,TRBJ2-6,NA,TRBV9
CASSLWRGGGTQPQHF,TGTGCCAGCAGTTTATGGCGAGGCGGGGGTACTCAGCCCCAGCATTTT,once,TRBJ1-5,NA,TRBV28
CASTLGGGPFVGANVLTF,TGTGCCAGCACCTTAGGGGGGGGTCCCTTTGTTGGGGCCAACGTCCTGACTTTC,NA,TRBJ2-6,NA,TRBV27
CASSPSGDSYNEQFF,TGTGCCAGCAGCCCTAGCGGCGACTCCTACAATGAGCAGTTCTTC,NA,TRBJ2-1,TRBD2,TRBV3-1/TRBV3-2
CASSLVRAYEQYF,TGTGCCAGCAGTTTAGTGCGTGCCTACGAGCAGTACTTC,NA,TRBJ2-7,NA,TRBV28
CASSSWTVVDEAFF,TGTGCCAGCAGTTCATGGACAGTAGTCGACGAAGCTTTCTTT,NA,TRBJ1-1,NA,TRBV25-1
CASSIVQGATGELFF,TGTGCCAGTAGTATAGTTCAGGGGGCGACCGGGGAGCTGTTTTTT,NA,TRBJ2-2,TRBD1,TRBV19
CASSPKNGQGFYEQYF,TGTGCCAGCTCACCGAAAAATGGACAGGGGTTCTACGAGCAGTACTTC,NA,TRBJ2-7,TRBD1,TRBV18
CASSPEAFSGNTIYF,TGTGCCAGCAGTCCCGAGGCTTTCTCTGGAAACACCATATATTTT,NA,TRBJ1-3,NA,TRBV27
CAISVLAGAYEQYF,TGTGCCATCAGTGTTCTAGCGGGAGCCTACGAGCAGTACTTC,NA,TRBJ2-7,TRBD2,TRBV10-3
CASSWGETETYSPLHF,TGTGCCAGCAGCTGGGGGGAGACCGAAACCTATTCACCCCTCCACTTT,NA,TRBJ1-6,NA,TRBV5-6
CASSLGGTNTQYF,TGTGCCAGCAGTTTGGGAGGGACGAATACGCAGTATTTT,NA,TRBJ2-3,TRBD2,TRBV6-5
CASSEQVWGTRAHEQFF,TGTGCCAGCAGTGAACAGGTTTGGGGGACTAGAGCCCATGAGCAGTTCTTC,NA,TRBJ2-1,TRBD2,TRBV2
CASSLGGRNTIYF,TGTGCCAGCAGCTTAGGCGGGCGAAACACCATATATTTT,NA,TRBJ1-3,NA,TRBV7-2
CASSARTNTEAFF,TGCGCCAGCAGTGCTCGAACTAACACTGAAGCTTTCTTT,NA,TRBJ1-1,NA,TRBV10-1
CAWKDRADAFF,TGTGCCTGGAAAGACAGGGCTGATGCTTTCTTT,NA,TRBJ1-1,TRBD1,TRBV30
CASSDRSNQPQHF,TGTGCCAGCAGTGATCGTAGCAATCAGCCCCAGCATTTT,NA,TRBJ1-5,NA,TRBV6-1
CASGSGSGYEQFF,TGTGCCAGCGGTAGCGGGAGTGGATATGAGCAGTTCTTC,NA,TRBJ2-1,TRBD2,TRBV19
CASSPPQGTTAYEQYF,TGTGCCAGCTCACCGCCACAGGGAACCACAGCCTACGAGCAGTACTTC,NA,TRBJ2-7,NA,TRBV18
CASSTGLASNNEQFF,TGTGCCAGCAGCACCGGACTAGCGAGTAACAATGAGCAGTTCTTC,NA,TRBJ2-1,TRBD2,TRBV9
CASSMANEQFF,TGTGCCAGTAGTATGGCCAATGAGCAGTTCTTC,NA,TRBJ2-1,NA,TRBV19
CASSSTRTAYNEQFF,TGTGCCAGCAGCTCGACTAGGACGGCCTACAATGAGCAGTTCTTC,NA,TRBJ2-1,NA,TRBV5-4
CASSYETGGTEAFF,TGTGCCAGCAGTTACGAAACAGGGGGCACTGAAGCTTTCTTT,NA,TRBJ1-1,TRBD1,TRBV28
CASSRDNSGTSGSLPQDTQYF,TGTGCCAGCAGCCGCGATAACTCCGGGACTAGCGGTAGTCTGCCACAAGATACGCAGTATTTT,NA,TRBJ2-3,TRBD2,TRBV4-2
CASSRQGGYGYTF,TGCGCCAGTAGTCGTCAGGGAGGCTATGGCTACACCTTC,once,TRBJ1-2,NA,TRBV23-1
CASSMIRRDRGPANYGYTF,TGTGCCAGTAGTATGATTAGACGAGACAGGGGGCCAGCCAACTATGGCTACACCTTC,once,TRBJ1-2,TRBD1,TRBV19
CASSRPDRNYGYTF,TGCGCCAGCAGCCGCCCGGACAGAAACTATGGCTACACCTTC,medium-sized,TRBJ1-2,NA,TRBV4-1
CSVGQGAVGYEQYF,TGCAGCGTTGGACAGGGGGCCGTCGGATACGAGCAGTACTTC,few,TRBJ2-7,TRBD1,TRBV29-1
CASSLLQGYEQYF,TGTGCCAGCAGCTTACTACAGGGTTACGAGCAGTACTTC,few,TRBJ2-7,NA,TRBV13
CASTYKGTGGNQPQHF,TGTGCCAGTACCTACAAAGGGACGGGGGGTAATCAGCCCCAGCATTTT,NA,TRBJ1-5,NA,TRBV19
CSVKRDRNDNEQFF,TGCAGCGTTAAACGGGACAGGAACGACAATGAGCAGTTCTTC,NA,TRBJ2-1,TRBD1,TRBV29-1
CASSPLTGISVAAPLHF,TGTGCCAGCAGCCCCCTTACCGGCATTTCGGTGGCGGCACCCCTCCACTTT,NA,TRBJ1-6,NA,TRBV28
CASSQDIPALTSTDTQYF,TGTGCCAGCAGCCAAGATATACCAGCCTTGACTAGCACAGATACGCAGTATTTT,NA,TRBJ2-3,NA,TRBV3-1/TRBV3-2
CSASGDRHYEQYF,TGCAGTGCTAGTGGGGACAGACATTACGAGCAGTACTTC,NA,TRBJ2-7,TRBD1,TRBV20-1
CSASPGQVNTEAFF,TGCAGTGCTAGTCCGGGACAGGTGAACACTGAAGCTTTCTTT,NA,TRBJ1-1,TRBD1,TRBV20-1
CASSLQGQLNEKLFF,TGTGCCAGCAGCTTGCAGGGGCAACTTAATGAAAAACTGTTTTTT,NA,TRBJ1-4,NA,TRBV5-8
CASSLMRDTGELFF,TGTGCCAGCAGCTTAATGCGAGACACCGGGGAGCTGTTTTTT,NA,TRBJ2-2,NA,TRBV7-2